These T cell receptor beta chains were read from a single sample in a study of beta chain features in type 1 diabetes. The repertoire was sequenced with immunoSEQ multiplex PCR; TCRdb's copy has only in-frame clones and lacks some. The data contain about 710,000 clones, around 15% of them singletons. The specimen was naive CD4+ T cells from blood. The receptor set was obtained from a man younger than 30 with type 1 diabetes. Both conserved end residues are part of each CDR3. A D gene is named only where the DNA matches it firmly. Clone size is given for some rows only: seen once, a few or many times, or a class if the clone is expanded.

TRBV4-3	few	TRBJ2-2	NA	CASSQFWGNPGELFF	TGCGCCAGCAGCCAATTTTGGGGAAATCCCGGGGAGCTGTTTTTT
TRBV27	NA	TRBJ2-7	TRBD2	CASSPPSGGDREQYF	TGTGCCAGCAGTCCCCCTAGCGGGGGGGATCGGGAGCAGTACTTC
TRBV13	NA	TRBJ2-7	TRBD2	CASSTSWTSGDYEQYF	TGTGCCAGCAGCACCTCTTGGACTAGCGGAGATTACGAGCAGTACTTC
TRBV30	few	TRBJ2-1	TRBD2	CAWSKAGGYNEQFF	TGTGCCTGGAGTAAGGCGGGAGGGTACAATGAGCAGTTCTTC
TRBV30	NA	TRBJ2-3	NA	CAWSVPQNTDTQYF	TGTGCCTGGAGTGTACCACAGAACACAGATACGCAGTATTTT
TRBV2	NA	TRBJ2-3	TRBD1	CASSLQGQSTDTQYF	TGTGCCAGCAGTCTACAGGGGCAAAGCACAGATACGCAGTATTTT
TRBV5-1	NA	TRBJ2-2	NA	CASSPRDSNTGELFF	TGCGCCAGCAGCCCCAGGGACTCGAACACCGGGGAGCTGTTTTTT
TRBV30	few	TRBJ2-3	NA	CAWSVRTDTQYF	TGTGCCTGGAGTGTCCGCACAGATACGCAGTATTTT
TRBV10-3	NA	TRBJ2-7	NA	CAISDSNPGSEQYF	TGTGCCATCAGTGACTCGAATCCAGGGTCCGAGCAGTACTTC
TRBV19	once	TRBJ1-2	NA	CASSKGGDGYTF	TGTGCCAGTAGTAAAGGGGGAGATGGCTACACCTTC
TRBV5-1	NA	TRBJ2-7	TRBD2	CASSLGTSGYEQYF	TGCGCCAGCAGCCTTGGGACTAGCGGGTACGAGCAGTACTTC
TRBV7-2	few	TRBJ2-4	TRBD1	CASSWAPTGGESKNIQYF	TGTGCCAGCAGCTGGGCCCCCACAGGGGGCGAGTCCAAAAACATTCAGTACTTC
TRBV29-1	NA	TRBJ1-4	TRBD1	CSVGTGHMFF	TGCAGCGTCGGGACAGGCCATATGTTTTTT
TRBV30	NA	TRBJ1-1	NA	CAWSEQGRTEAFF	TGTGCCTGGAGTGAGCAGGGGAGGACTGAAGCTTTCTTT
TRBV11-2	few	TRBJ2-2	NA	CASSFVRELFF	TGTGCCAGCAGCTTCGTCCGGGAGCTGTTTTTT
TRBV7-2	NA	TRBJ2-5	NA	CASSRDSMGETQYF	TGTGCCAGCAGCCGTGACTCTATGGGCGAGACCCAGTACTTC
TRBV28	NA	TRBJ1-2	TRBD1	CASSLDRGRDGYTF	TGTGCCAGCAGTCTTGACAGGGGGCGGGATGGCTACACCTTC
TRBV30	few	TRBJ1-2	NA	CAWSFGGNYGYTF	TGTGCCTGGAGTTTCGGGGGGAACTATGGCTACACCTTC
TRBV4-2	NA	TRBJ1-3	TRBD1	CASSQDLKDRVTIYF	TGTGCCAGCAGCCAAGATCTTAAGGACAGGGTTACCATATATTTT
TRBV7-2	NA	TRBJ2-3	NA	CASSSSLSTDTQYF	TGTGCCAGCAGCTCCAGTCTTAGCACAGATACGCAGTATTTT
TRBV7-2	few	TRBJ2-7	NA	CASSSRTAREQYF	TGTGCCAGCAGCTCCCGAACTGCGAGGGAGCAGTACTTC
TRBV5-1	few	TRBJ2-3	TRBD1	CASSIYGQARMDTQYF	TGCGCCAGCAGCATCTATGGACAGGCCCGTATGGATACGCAGTATTTT
TRBV7-2	NA	TRBJ1-2	TRBD1	CASTRQGADHGYTF	TGTGCCAGCACCCGGCAGGGGGCGGATCATGGCTACACCTTC
TRBV10-3	few	TRBJ2-5	NA	CAINQGMWETQYF	TGTGCCATCAATCAGGGGATGTGGGAGACCCAGTACTTC
TRBV9	few	TRBJ2-2	TRBD2	CASSREGRNTGELFF	TGTGCCAGCAGCCGGGAGGGCCGGAACACCGGGGAGCTGTTTTTT
TRBV7-2	few	TRBJ1-1	NA	CASSLVSFINTEAFF	TGTGCCAGCAGCTTAGTGAGTTTTATCAACACTGAAGCTTTCTTT
TRBV2	few	TRBJ1-1	NA	CASSEISEDEAFF	TGTGCCAGCAGTGAGATATCGGAGGATGAAGCTTTCTTT
TRBV28	few	TRBJ1-1	TRBD1	CASSFQGANTEAFF	TGTGCCAGCAGTTTTCAGGGGGCGAACACTGAAGCTTTCTTT
TRBV5-6	NA	TRBJ1-1	NA	CASTLGRSIEAFF	TGTGCCAGCACCCTGGGTAGATCAATTGAAGCTTTCTTT